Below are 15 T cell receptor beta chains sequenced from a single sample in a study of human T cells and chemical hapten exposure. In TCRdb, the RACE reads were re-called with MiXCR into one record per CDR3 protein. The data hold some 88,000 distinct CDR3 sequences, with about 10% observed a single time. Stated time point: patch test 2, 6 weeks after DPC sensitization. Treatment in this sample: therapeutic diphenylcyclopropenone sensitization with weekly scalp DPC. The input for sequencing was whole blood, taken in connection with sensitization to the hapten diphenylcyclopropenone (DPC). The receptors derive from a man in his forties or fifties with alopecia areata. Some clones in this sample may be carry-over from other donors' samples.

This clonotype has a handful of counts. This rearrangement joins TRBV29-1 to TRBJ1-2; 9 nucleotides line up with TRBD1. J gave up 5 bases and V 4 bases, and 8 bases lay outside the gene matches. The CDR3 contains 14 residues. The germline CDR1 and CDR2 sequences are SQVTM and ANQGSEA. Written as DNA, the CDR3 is TGCAGCGTTGTCATCCGGGACAGGGAATATGGCTACACCTTC. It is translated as CSVVIRDREYGYTF.

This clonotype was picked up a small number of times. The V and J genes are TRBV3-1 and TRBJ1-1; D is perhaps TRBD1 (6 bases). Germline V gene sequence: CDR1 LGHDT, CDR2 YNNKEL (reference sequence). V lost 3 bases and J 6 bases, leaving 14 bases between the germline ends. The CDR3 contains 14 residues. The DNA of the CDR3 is TGTGCCAGCAGCCACTACAGGGAAGAAGCTGAAGCTTTCTTT. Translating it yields CASSHYREEAEAFF.

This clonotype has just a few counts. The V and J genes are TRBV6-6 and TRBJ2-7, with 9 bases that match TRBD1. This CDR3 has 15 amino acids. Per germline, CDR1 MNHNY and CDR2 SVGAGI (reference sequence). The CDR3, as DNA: TGTGCCACCAGTTACACAGGGGGCCCTTCCTACGAGCAGTACGTC. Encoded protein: CATSYTGGPSYEQYV.

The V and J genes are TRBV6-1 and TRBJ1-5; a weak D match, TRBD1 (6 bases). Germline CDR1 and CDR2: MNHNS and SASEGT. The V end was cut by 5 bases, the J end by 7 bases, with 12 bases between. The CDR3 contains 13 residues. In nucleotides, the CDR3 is TGTGCCAGCAGTACAGGGCTGGAGCAGCCCCAGCATTTT. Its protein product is CASSTGLEQPQHF.

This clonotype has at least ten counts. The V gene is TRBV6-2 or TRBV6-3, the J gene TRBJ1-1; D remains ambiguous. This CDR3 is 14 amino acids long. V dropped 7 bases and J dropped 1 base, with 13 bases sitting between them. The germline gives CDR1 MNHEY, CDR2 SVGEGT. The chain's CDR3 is CASTHPPWNTEAFF. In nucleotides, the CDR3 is TGTGCCAGCACCCATCCCCCCTGGAACACTGAAGCTTTCTTT.

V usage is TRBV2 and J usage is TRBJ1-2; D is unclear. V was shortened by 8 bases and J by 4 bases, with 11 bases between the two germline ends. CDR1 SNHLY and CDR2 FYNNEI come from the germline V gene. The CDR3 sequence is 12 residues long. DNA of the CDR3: TGTGCCAGCGGTTCGCCAGGCTATGGCTACACCTTC. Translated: CASGSPGYGYTF.

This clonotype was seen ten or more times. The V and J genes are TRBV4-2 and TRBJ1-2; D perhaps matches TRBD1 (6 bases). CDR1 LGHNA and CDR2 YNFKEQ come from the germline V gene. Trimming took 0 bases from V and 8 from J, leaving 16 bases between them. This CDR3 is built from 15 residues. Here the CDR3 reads CASSQDPQDSPGYTF. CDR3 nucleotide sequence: TGTGCCAGCAGCCAAGACCCACAGGACAGCCCCGGCTACACCTTC.

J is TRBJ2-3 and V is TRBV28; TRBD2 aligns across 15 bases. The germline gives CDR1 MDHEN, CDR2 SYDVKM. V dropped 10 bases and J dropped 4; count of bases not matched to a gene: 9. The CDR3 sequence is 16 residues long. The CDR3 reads CATLGTSGRRADTQYF. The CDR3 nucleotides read TGTGCCACCCTCGGGACTAGCGGGAGGAGAGCAGATACGCAGTATTTT.

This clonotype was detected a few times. The CDR3 loop reads CASRRTDDSNQPQHF. Written as DNA, the CDR3 is TGTGCCAGCCGGAGGACAGACGATAGCAATCAGCCCCAGCATTTT. The rearrangement joins TRBV6-4 to TRBJ1-5, with D perhaps TRBD1 (6 bases). Germline V lookup: CDR1 MRHNA, CDR2 SNTAGT. The CDR3 is 15 residues long. Between the trimmed V and J ends, which lost 8 bases and 0 bases, there was a span of 14 bases.

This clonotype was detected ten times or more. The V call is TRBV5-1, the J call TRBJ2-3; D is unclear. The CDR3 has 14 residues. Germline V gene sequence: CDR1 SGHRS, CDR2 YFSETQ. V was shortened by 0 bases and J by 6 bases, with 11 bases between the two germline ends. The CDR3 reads CASSLAAAKDTQYF. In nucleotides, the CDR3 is TGCGCCAGCAGCTTGGCCGCGGCGAAGGATACGCAGTATTTT.

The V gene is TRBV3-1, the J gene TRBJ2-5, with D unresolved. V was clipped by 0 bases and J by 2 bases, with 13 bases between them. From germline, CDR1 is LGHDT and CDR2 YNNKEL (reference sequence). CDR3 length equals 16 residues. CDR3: CASSQDRSSPQETQYF. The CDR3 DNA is TGTGCCAGCAGCCAAGATCGGTCCAGTCCTCAAGAGACCCAGTACTTC.

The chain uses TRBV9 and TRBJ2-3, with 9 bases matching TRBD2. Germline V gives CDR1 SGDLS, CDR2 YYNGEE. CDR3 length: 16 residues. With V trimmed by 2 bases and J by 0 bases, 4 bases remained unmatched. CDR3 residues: CASSVLAGVSTDTQYF. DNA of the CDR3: TGTGCCAGCAGCGTCTTAGCGGGAGTCAGCACAGATACGCAGTATTTT. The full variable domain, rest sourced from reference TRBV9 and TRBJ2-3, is DSGVTQTPKHLITATGQRVTLRCSPRSGDLSVYWYQQSLDQGLQFLIQYYNGEERAKGNILERFSAQQFPDLHSELNLSSLELGDSALYFCASSVLAGVSTDTQYFGPGTRLTVL.

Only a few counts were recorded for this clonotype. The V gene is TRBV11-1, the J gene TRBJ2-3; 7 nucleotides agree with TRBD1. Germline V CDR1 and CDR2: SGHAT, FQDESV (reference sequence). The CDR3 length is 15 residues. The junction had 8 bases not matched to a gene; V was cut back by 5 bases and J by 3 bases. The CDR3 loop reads CASSPWTGSTDTQYF. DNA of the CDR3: TGTGCCAGCAGCCCATGGACAGGATCTACAGATACGCAGTATTTT.

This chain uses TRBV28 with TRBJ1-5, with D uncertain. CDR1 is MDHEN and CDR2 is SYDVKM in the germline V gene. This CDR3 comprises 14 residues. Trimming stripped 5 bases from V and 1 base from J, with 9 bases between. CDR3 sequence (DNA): TGTGCCAGCAGTCCGGACGGAAGCAATCAGCCCCAGCATTTT. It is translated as CASSPDGSNQPQHF.

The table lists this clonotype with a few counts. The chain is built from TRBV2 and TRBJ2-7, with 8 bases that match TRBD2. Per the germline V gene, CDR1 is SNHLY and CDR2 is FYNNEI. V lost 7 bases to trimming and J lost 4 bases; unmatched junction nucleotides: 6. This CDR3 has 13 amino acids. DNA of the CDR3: TGTGCCAGCATGGGACTAGAAAGTTACGAGCAGTACGTC. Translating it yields CASMGLESYEQYV.